This T cell receptor beta chain was recorded in a study of OX40 agonist ivuxolimab in advanced cancers. For context, the study as a whole: The costimulatory receptor OX40 (CD134) was targeted by ivuxolimab, a fully human IgG2 agonistic monoclonal antibody. The paper describes the monotherapy dose-escalation part (N of about 54 patients) of the phase I trial of ivuxolimab. Peripheral TCRbeta sequencing was intended to test whether TCR sequence diversity was altered and clonal T-cell expansion was caused by ivuxolimab. In the dose-escalation cohort, 82.7% of patients were male, and the mean age was roughly 60 years, with a range of 23 to 79. Patients were allowed to have had prior anti-PD-1, anti-PD-L1 or anti-CTLA-4 therapy, and 30% to 40% of the dose-escalation patients had been treated with checkpoint inhibitors. Intravenous ivuxolimab was administered to patients every 2 weeks at six dose levels: 0.01, 0.1, 0.3, 1.5, 3 and 10 mg/kg. Three dose-escalation patients achieved partial responses, one with hepatocellular carcinoma and two with cutaneous melanoma. Of the roughly 53 patients in dose escalation, about 20 had hepatocellular carcinoma, about 15 had melanoma, 9 had renal cell carcinoma and 9 had head and neck cancer. On the study overall, not on this receptor specifically: After ivuxolimab, expanded clones were on average more numerous among CD8+ T cells than among CD4+ T cells. At doses of 0.1 to 3.0 mg/kg, clonal expansion of both CD4+ and CD8+ T cells in blood was seen between baseline and week 6. Low levels of normalized T-cell clonal expansion were also shown by some nonresponding patients. The antigen specificity of the peripheral T cells that underwent clonal expansion was not determined. In partial responders in the 0.1-3.0 mg/kg groups, normalized peripheral clonal expansion was found to be among the lowest, especially among CD8+ T cells.

The trial excluded patients who had a history of autoimmune disease or were on systemic immunosuppression. In every dose cohort, peripheral blood was drawn for TCR sequencing at baseline, cycle 4 day 1, and cycle 7 day 1. Samples came from an open-label, multicenter, first-in-human phase I dose-escalation trial of ivuxolimab. Adults with locally advanced or metastatic melanoma, renal cell carcinoma, hepatocellular carcinoma or head and neck squamous cell carcinoma were enrolled in the trial. Before TCR sequencing, CD4+ T cells and CD8+ T cells from peripheral blood were sorted into separate populations. Concerning this clone itself: Its antigen remains unidentified. Base qualities were left out, and no much larger clone turns up one base away.

Genomic DNA was extracted from sorted cells for sequencing of the TCRbeta CDR3 region. The immunoSEQ Assay was used to sequence the TCRbeta CDR3 regions. Imported from immuneACCESS, the table was reduced by TCRdb to in-frame sequences with V and J called. These copies leave out some clones; in studies compared against another copy, an unresolved V gene accounts for under half, and the cause of the remainder is not known. Here the sample has 75,000 to 80,000 clones; over 75% occur a single time. The top ten hold approximately 6.2% of the sample. Counted from cysteine to phenylalanine, this CDR3 has 15 amino acids. Solely the CDR3 DNA is kept, with 45 bases framed from the first base. CDR1 and CDR2 are read off the germline V gene as SGHTA and FQGTGA. V sheds 2 bases and J sheds 0 bases, leaving 10 bases between their ends.

The receptor chain draws on TRBV7-3 and TRBJ2-5, with a tentative D gene TRBD2 over 5 matching bases. The sequence was obtained from an adult with an advanced solid tumor such as melanoma, head and neck, liver or kidney cancer. Material: CD4+ or CD8+ T cells sorted from blood, obtained in a trial of the OX40 agonist ivuxolimab. The CDR3 reads CASSLQAGNQETQYF. The nucleotide sequence is TGTGCCAGCAGCTTACAAGCCGGGAACCAAGAGACCCAGTACTTC.